These T cell receptor beta chains were read from a single sample in a study of type 1 and type 2 diabetes patients. Each CDR3 protein gets one entry after TCRdb re-called the multiplex PCR reads with MiXCR. The sample has some 250,000 distinct CDR3 sequences, 47% seen once. Sequencing used peripheral blood mononuclear cells (PBMCs). The receptors were gathered from a man between 18 and 35 years old with type 2 diabetes. CDR3s include the opening cysteine and the closing phenylalanine or tryptophan. The order of the fields is CDR3 length, V gene, CDR3 protein.

>12|TRBV10-2
CASSAVERTQHF
>17|TRBV19
CASSWGQGAHFGPEAFF
>14|TRBV7-2
CASSPETGGYGQYF
>14|TRBV13
CASSLVGRPYEQYF
>14|TRBV28
CASSLDRGGYEQYF
>14|TRBV20-1
CSARDLGRKDTQYF
>15|TRBV28
CASTLIGQNNEKLFF
>14|TRBV19
CASSGRTRGETQYF
>14|TRBV30
CAWSVLGSRNTIYF
>13|TRBV30
CAWRSAAGYEQYF
>15|TRBV7-6
CASSLEGPESYEQYF
>12|TRBV2
CASSAGMEGYTF
>14|TRBV19
CASSPPHSDSEQYF
>17|TRBV2
CASSEPRQGQGTDTQYF
>14|TRBV28
CASSLTISSYEQYF
>16|TRBV5-1
CASSLVGSPQSPEAFF
>15|TRBV19
CASSIRPDGNSPLHF
>15|TRBV7-8
CASRNDQDTNEKLFF
>14|TRBV20-1
CSALDGEPNEKLFF
>14|TRBV19
CASRDRGRTDTQYF
>12|TRBV7-8
CASSQGRAAQFF
>15|TRBV18
CASSPSPRGLDEQYF
>13|TRBV15
CATSQGPNNEQFF
>14|TRBV2
CATSDGGINYGYTF
>20|TRBV20-1
CSAAIPKGTRNFYVKETQYF
>16|TRBV15
CATSRIPYRPNSPLHF
>15|TRBV7-6
CASRRWGGSGNEQFF
>20|TRBV7-2
CASSPSSFYLASEYSYEQYF
>13|TRBV28
CATLLSGIYGYTF
>13|TRBV10-1
CASSPGIANEQFF